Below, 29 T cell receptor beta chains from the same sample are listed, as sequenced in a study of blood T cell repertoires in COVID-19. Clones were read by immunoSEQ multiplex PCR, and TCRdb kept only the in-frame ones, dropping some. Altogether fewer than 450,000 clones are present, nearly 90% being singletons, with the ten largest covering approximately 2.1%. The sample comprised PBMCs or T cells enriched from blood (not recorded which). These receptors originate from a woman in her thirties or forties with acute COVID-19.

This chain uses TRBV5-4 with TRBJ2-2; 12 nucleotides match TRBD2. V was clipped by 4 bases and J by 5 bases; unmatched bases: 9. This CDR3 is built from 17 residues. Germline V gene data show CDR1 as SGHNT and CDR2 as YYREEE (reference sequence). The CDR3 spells CASSPNLAGGPTGELFF. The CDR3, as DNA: TGTGCCAGCAGCCCAAATCTAGCGGGGGGGCCAACCGGGGAGCTGTTTTTT.

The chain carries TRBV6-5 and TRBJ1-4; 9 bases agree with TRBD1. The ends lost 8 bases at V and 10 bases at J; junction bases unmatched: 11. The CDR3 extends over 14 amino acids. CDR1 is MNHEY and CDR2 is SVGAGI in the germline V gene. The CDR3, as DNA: TGTGCCAGCGGCCCTTGGACAGGGGAGAGAAAACTGTTTTTT. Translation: CASGPWTGERKLFF.

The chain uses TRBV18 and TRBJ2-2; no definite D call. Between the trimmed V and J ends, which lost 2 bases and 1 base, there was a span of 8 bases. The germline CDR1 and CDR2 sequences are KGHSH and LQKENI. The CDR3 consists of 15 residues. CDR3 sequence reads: CASSPLVRNTGELFF. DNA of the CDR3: TGTGCCAGCTCACCATTGGTCAGGAACACCGGGGAGCTGTTTTTT.

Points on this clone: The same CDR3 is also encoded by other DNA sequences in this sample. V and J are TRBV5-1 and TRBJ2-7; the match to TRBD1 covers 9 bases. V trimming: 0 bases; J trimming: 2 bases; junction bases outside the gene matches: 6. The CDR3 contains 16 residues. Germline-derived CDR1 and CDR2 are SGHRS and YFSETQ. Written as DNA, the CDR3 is TGCGCCAGCAGCTTGGTCTCGGGACAGGGTACCTACGAGCAGTACTTC. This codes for CASSLVSGQGTYEQYF. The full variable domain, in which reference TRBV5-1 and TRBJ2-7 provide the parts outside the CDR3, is KAGVTQTPRYLIKTRGQQVTLSCSPISGHRSVSWYQQTPGQGLQFLFEYFSETQRNKGNFPGRFSGRQFSNSRSEMNVSTLELGDSALYLCASSLVSGQGTYEQYFGPGTRLTVT.

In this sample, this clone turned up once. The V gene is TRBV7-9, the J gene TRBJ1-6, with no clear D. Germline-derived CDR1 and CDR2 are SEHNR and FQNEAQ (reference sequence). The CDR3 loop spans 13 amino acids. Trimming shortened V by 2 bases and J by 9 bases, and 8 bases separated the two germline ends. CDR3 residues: CASSLNGLSPLHF. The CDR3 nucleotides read TGTGCCAGCAGCTTAAACGGACTTTCACCCCTCCACTTT. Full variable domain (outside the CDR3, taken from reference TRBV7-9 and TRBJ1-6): DTGVSQNPRHKITKRGQNVTFRCDPISEHNRLYWYRQTLGQGPEFLTYFQNEAQLEKSRLLSDRFSAERPKGSFSTLEIQRTEQGDSAMYLCASSLNGLSPLHFGNGTRLTVT.

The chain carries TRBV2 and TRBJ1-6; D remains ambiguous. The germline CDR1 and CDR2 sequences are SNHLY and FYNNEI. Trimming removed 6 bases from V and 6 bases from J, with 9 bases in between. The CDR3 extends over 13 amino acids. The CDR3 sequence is CASSFTINSPLHF. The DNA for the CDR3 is TGTGCCAGCAGCTTTACTATTAATTCACCCCTCCACTTT.

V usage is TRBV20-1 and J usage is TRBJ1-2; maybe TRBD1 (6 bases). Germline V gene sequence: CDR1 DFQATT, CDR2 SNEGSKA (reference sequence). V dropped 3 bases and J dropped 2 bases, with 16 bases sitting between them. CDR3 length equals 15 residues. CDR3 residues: CSASMWGGGNYGYTF. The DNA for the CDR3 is TGCAGTGCTAGTATGTGGGGAGGGGGAAACTATGGCTACACCTTC.

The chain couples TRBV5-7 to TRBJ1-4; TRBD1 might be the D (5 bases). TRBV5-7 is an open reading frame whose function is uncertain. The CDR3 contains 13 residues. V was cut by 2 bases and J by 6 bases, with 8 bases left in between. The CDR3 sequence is CASSFGGYEKLFF. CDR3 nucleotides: TGTGCCAGCAGCTTCGGGGGGTATGAAAAACTGTTTTTT.

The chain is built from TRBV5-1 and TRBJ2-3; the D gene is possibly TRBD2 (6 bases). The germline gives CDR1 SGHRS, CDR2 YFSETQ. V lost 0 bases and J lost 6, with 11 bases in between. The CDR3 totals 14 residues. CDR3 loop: CASSLEPSEDTQYF. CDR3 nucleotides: TGCGCCAGCAGCTTGGAGCCTAGCGAGGATACGCAGTATTTT.

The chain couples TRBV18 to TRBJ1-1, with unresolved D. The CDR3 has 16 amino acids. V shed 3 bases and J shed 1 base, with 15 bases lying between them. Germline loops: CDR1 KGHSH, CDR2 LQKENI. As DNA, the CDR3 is TGTGCCAGCTCACCCTCCGGCGGGCGGAGGAACACTGAAGCTTTCTTT. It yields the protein CASSPSGGRRNTEAFF.

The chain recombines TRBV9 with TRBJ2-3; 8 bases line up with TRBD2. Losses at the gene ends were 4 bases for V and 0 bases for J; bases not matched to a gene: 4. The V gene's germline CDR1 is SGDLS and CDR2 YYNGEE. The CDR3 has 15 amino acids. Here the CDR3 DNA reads TGTGCCAGCAGCTACGGGGGGGTAAGCACAGATACGCAGTATTTT. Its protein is CASSYGGVSTDTQYF.

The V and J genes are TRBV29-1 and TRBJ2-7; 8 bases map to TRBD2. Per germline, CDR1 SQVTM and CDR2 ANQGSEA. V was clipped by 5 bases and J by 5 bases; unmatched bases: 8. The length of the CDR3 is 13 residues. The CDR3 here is CSVSGGGLNEQYF. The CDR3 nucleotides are TGCAGCGTTTCCGGCGGGGGGCTAAACGAGCAGTACTTC.

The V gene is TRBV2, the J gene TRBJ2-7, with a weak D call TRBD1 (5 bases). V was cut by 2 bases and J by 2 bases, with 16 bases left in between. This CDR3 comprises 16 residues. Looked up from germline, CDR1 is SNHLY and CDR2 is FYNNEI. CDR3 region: CASSESRDLGAYEQYF. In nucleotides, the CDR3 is TGTGCCAGCAGTGAATCCAGGGATTTGGGCGCCTACGAGCAGTACTTC.

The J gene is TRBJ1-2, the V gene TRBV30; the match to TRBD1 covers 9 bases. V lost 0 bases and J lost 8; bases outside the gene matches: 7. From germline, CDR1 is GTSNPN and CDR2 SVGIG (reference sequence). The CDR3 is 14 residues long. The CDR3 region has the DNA TGTGCCTGGAGTGTTTTACAGGGGGCTCGGGGCTACACCTTC. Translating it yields CAWSVLQGARGYTF.

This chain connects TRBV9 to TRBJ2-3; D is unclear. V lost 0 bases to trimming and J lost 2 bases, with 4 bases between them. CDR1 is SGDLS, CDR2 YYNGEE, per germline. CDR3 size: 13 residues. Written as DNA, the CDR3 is TGTGCCAGCAGCGTAGCTCCCACAGATACGCAGTATTTT. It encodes CASSVAPTDTQYF.

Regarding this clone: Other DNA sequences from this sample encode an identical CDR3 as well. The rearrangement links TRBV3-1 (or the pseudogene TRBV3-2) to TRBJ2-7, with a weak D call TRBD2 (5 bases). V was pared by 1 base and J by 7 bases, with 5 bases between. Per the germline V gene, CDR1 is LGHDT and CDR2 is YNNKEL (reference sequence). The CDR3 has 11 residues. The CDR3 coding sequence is TGTGCCAGCAGCCAAGGAGGGGAGCAGTACTTC. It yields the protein CASSQGGEQYF.

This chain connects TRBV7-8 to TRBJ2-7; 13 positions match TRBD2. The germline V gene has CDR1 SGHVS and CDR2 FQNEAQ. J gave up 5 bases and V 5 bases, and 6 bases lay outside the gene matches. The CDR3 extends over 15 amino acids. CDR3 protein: CASSRGLAGVNEQYF. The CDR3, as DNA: TGTGCCAGCAGCCGCGGACTAGCGGGGGTGAACGAGCAGTACTTC.

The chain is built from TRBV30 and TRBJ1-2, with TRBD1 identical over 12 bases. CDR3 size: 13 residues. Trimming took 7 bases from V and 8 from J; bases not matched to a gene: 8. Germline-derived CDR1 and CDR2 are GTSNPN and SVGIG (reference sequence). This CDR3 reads CAYQRDRGRGYTF. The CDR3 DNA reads TGTGCCTATCAACGGGACAGGGGGCGAGGCTACACCTTC.

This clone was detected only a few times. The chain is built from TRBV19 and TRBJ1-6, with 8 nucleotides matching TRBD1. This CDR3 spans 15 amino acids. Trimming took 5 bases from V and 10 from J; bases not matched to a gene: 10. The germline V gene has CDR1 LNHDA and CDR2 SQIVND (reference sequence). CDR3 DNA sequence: TGTGCCAGTAGTCTGACCGACAGGGGTGGGTCACCCCTCCACTTT. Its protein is CASSLTDRGGSPLHF.

CDR3 nucleotides: TGTGCCAGCAGCTTAGGGCTGACAGGGACGGAGACCCAGTACTTC. Its translation is CASSLGLTGTETQYF. The chain combines TRBV11-2 with TRBJ2-5, with TRBD1 matching over 7 bases. Germline V CDR1 and CDR2: SGHAT, FQNNGV. The CDR3 is 15 residues long. V was clipped by 1 base and J by 5 bases; unmatched bases: 7.

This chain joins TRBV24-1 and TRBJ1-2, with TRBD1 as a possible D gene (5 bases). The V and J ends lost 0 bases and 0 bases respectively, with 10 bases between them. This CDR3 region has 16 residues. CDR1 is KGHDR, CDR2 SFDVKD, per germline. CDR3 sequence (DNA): TGTGCCACCAGTGATTTGCGCGACAGAACTAACTATGGCTACACCTTC. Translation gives CATSDLRDRTNYGYTF.

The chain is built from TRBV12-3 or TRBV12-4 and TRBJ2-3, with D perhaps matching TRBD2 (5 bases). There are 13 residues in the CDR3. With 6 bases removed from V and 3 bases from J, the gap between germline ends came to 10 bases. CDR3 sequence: CASSPTRTDTQYF. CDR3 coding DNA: TGTGCCAGCAGCCCCACTAGAACAGATACGCAGTATTTT.

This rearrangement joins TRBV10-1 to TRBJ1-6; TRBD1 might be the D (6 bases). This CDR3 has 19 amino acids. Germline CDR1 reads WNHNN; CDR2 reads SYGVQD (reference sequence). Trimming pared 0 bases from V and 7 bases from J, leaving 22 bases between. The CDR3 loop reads CASSESELGKDRKNSPLHF. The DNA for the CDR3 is TGCGCCAGCAGTGAGTCGGAGTTGGGAAAGGACAGAAAAAATTCACCCCTCCACTTT.

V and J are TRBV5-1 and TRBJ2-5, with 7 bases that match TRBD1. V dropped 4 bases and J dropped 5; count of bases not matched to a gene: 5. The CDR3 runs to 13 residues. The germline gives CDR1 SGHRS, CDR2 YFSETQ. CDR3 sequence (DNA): TGCGCCAGCAGCAATACAGGGGCCGAGACCCAGTACTTC. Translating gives CASSNTGAETQYF.

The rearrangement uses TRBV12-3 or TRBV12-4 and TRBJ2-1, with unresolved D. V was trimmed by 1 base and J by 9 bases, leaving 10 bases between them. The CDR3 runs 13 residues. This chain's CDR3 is CASSLGSRGEQFF. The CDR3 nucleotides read TGTGCCAGCAGTTTAGGTAGTCGCGGTGAGCAGTTCTTC.

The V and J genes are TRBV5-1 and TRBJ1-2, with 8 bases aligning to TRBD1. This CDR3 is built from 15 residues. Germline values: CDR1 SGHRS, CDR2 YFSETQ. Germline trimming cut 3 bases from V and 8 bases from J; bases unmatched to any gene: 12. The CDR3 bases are TGCGCCAGCAGCTCATCGACACTGGACAGGGAAGGCTACACCTTC. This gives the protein CASSSSTLDREGYTF.

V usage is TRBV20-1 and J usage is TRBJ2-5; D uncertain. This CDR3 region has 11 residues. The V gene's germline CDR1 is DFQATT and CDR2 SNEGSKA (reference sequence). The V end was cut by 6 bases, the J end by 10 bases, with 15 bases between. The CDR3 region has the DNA TGCAGTGCCCCTCGAACAGATTACCAGTACTTC. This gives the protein CSAPRTDYQYF.

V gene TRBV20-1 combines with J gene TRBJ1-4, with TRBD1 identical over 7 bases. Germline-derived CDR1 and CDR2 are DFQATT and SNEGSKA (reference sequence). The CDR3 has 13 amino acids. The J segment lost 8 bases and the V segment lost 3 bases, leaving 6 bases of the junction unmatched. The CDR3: CSASDRVIEKLFF. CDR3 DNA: TGCAGTGCTAGTGACAGGGTCATAGAAAAACTGTTTTTT.

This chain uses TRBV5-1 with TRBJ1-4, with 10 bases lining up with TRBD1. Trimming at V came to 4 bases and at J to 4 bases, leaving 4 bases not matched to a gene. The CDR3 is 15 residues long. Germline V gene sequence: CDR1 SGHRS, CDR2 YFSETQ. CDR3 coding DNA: TGCGCCAGCAGCACTGGGACAGGGGTTAATGAAAAACTGTTTTTT. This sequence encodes CASSTGTGVNEKLFF.